Listed here are 3 T cell receptor beta chains from one sample, sequenced in a study of CD8 T cell repertoires and HIV-1 epitope variants. What these receptors recognize is not known. TCRdb's table, derived via immunoSEQ multiplex PCR, lists solely in-frame clones and lacks some. The sample holds about 4,500 clones, approximately 70% seen once. What was sequenced was cultured CD8+ T cells derived from PBMCs. All receptors come from a male donor with HIV.

The chain recombines TRBV11-2 with TRBJ2-7; D ambiguous. The CDR3 has 15 amino acids. Trimming took off 5 bases at V and 0 bases at J, with 14 bases between the two ends. Germline CDR1 is SGHAT and CDR2 is FQNNGV. CDR3 region: CASSVAVGNSYEQYF. The CDR3 DNA reads TGTGCCAGCAGCGTCGCGGTGGGAAACTCCTACGAGCAGTACTTC.

This rearrangement joins TRBV14 to TRBJ2-5, with D possibly matching TRBD2 (6 bases). This CDR3 region has 15 residues. CDR1 SGHDN and CDR2 FVKESK come from the germline V gene. V was trimmed by 5 bases and J by 4 bases, leaving 17 bases between them. In nucleotides, the CDR3 is TGTGCCAGCAGCTCTCGCCGGGGGAAGAGAGAGACCCAGTACTTC. Amino acid sequence: CASSSRRGKRETQYF.

V and J are TRBV28 and TRBJ1-3; D not resolved. This CDR3 has 14 amino acids. Looked up from germline, CDR1 is MDHEN and CDR2 is SYDVKM. The V and J ends lost 7 bases and 4 bases respectively, with 14 bases between them. This CDR3 reads CASNPDGPGNTIYF. For the CDR3, the DNA is TGTGCCAGCAATCCTGACGGGCCCGGAAACACCATATATTTT. Full variable domain (missing parts from reference TRBV28 and TRBJ1-3): DVKVTQSSRYLVKRTGEKVFLECVQDMDHENMFWYRQDPGLGLRLIYFSYDVKMKEKGDIPEGYSVSREKKERFSLILESASTNQTSMYLCASNPDGPGNTIYFGEGSWLTVV.